This is a list of T cell receptor beta chains from one sample in a study of cytomegalovirus exposure and HLA in healthy donors. Produced via immunoSEQ multiplex PCR; TCRdb's table is partial and in-frame only. The sample shows 150,000 or so clones, about 85% of them seen only once. The sequencing sample was made of PBMCs. All receptors derive from a young woman in good health and CMV-seronegative. Each CDR3 is given with its conserved first and last residue.

v_call	j_call	cdr3_aa
TRBV29-1	TRBJ2-5	CSVDASGSQETQYF
TRBV4-3	TRBJ2-7	CASSQGAGTLGEQYF
TRBV4-3	TRBJ2-5	CASSQDLDSEETQYF
TRBV5-4	TRBJ2-7	CASSLGTSAYEQYF
TRBV9	TRBJ1-1	CASSVAGRANTEAFF
TRBV7-9	TRBJ1-4	CASSPTGDEKLFF
TRBV5-6	-	CASSLYSYEQYF
TRBV4-1	TRBJ1-2	CASSQRTGEDGGYTF
TRBV27	TRBJ2-7	CASSPRLLPHRESGGEQYF
TRBV29-1	TRBJ2-7	CSVEGAYSHEQYF
TRBV27	TRBJ2-1	CASSLYNEQFF
TRBV5-1	TRBJ2-2	CASSLGQGGRNTGELFF
TRBV5-1	TRBJ2-5	CASSFRGGSQETQYF
TRBV9	TRBJ2-2	CASSLAGGAGELFF
TRBV7-9	TRBJ2-2	CASSLGQGNTGELFF
TRBV28	TRBJ2-7	CASSHMTGTLREQYF
TRBV7-2	TRBJ2-7	CASSLAGGAYEQYF
TRBV2	TRBJ1-5	CASSWDRGGNQPQHF
TRBV19	TRBJ2-7	CASSPGLASYEQYF
TRBV28	TRBJ2-7	CASSLGLAGLFLSRLGAEQYF
TRBV27	TRBJ1-1	CASSFYGLLNTEAFF
TRBV7-2	TRBJ2-5	CASSLARIQETQYF
TRBV28	TRBJ2-3	CASSFQVGGGTDTQYF
TRBV28	TRBJ2-7	CASSAQGKVEQYF
TRBV9	TRBJ2-1	CASSEGGGGSGVEQFF
TRBV27	TRBJ1-4	CASSRMTGEKLFF